This note documents a single TCR beta chain sequence. Germline loops: CDR1 WNHNN, CDR2 SYGVQD (reference sequence). The CDR3 consists of 13 residues. Trimming took 4 bases from V and 2 from J, leaving 8 bases between them. This sample was taken from a study of blood T cell repertoires in COVID-19. Study details: Samples of COVID-19 (acute and convalescent) were obtained from the United States, Italy and Spain.

Clinical histories supplied by participants themselves formed the basis of cohort assignment. As originally analysed: The assay estimated nucleated cells by amplifying reference gene primers. TCRdb's copy holds only in-frame clones and misses some; the assay was immunoSEQ multiplex PCR. V, J and clone size are taken as reported in that table, and D and trimming were inferred from the DNA itself. In the table there are about 230,000 clones, roughly 89% of which are singletons. V usage is TRBV10-1 and J usage is TRBJ1-1, with no clear D. Material for sequencing was PBMCs or T cells enriched from blood (not recorded which). The sequence derives from a woman aged 30 to 39 with acute COVID-19. CDR3 loop: CASSARINTEAFF. The CDR3 DNA follows: TGCGCCAGCAGTGCCAGGATAAACACTGAAGCTTTCTTT.